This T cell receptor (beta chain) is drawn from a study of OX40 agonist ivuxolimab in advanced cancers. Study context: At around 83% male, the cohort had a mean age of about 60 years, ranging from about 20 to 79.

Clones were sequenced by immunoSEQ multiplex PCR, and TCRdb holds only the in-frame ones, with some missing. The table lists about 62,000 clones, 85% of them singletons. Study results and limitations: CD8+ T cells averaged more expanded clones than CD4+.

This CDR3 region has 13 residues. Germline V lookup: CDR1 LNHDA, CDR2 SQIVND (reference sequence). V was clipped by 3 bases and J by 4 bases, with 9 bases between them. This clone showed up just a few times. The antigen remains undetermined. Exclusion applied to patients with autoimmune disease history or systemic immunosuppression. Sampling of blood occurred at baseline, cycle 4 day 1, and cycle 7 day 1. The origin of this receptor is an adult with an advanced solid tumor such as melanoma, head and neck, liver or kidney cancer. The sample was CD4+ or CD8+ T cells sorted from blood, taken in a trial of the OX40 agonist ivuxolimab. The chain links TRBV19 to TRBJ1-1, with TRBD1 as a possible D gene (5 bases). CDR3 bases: TGTGCCAGTAGTATCGAGGGACGCACTGAAGCTTTCTTT. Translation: CASSIEGRTEAFF.